This TCR beta chain was found in a study of T-cell memory formation after mild COVID-19 (dated by TCRdb to 2020 to 2022). At the level of the whole study: Most TCR sequence clusters were specific to one of the two donors. The cohort was made up of two young adult volunteers, one female and one male, who were previously healthy. In two donors, T-cell clones that expanded and contracted after mild COVID-19 were tracked by sequencing TCRalpha and TCRbeta repertoires over time.

PBMCs were isolated by Ficoll-Paque density gradient centrifugation. This clonotype was seen a few times. Its antigen has not been determined. Per-base qualities were not stored, and no clone one base away is much larger. General findings and caveats noted by the study authors: The detection of some responding clones in pre-infection memory suggests that pre-existing cross-reactive memory T cells joined the SARS-CoV-2 response. Clones that contracted from day 15 to 85 showed balanced CD4/CD8 phenotypes, whereas a second wave of clones that expanded from day 15 to 37 leaned towards CD4+. The second-wave clones that peaked on day 37 were not confirmed to be SARS-CoV-2 specific. Only two mild cases were covered in the study, and larger cohorts including severe cases with pre-infection samples were considered necessary. Contracting CD4+ clones were found mainly in CM and EM memory subsets, while CD8+ clones were enriched in EMRA.

Instrument used: Illumina NovaSeq 6000. cDNA libraries for TCRalpha and TCRbeta were prepared by 5'RACE using constant-segment primers, with sample barcodes and unique molecular identifiers added. Trizol reagent was used to extract RNA from every sample. The libraries were amplified in two PCR steps, and the second step added a second sample barcode and Illumina TruSeq adapters. The libraries were sequenced on an Illumina NovaSeq using 2 x 150 bp paired-end reads. The original pipeline was this. With migec v1.2.7, reads were demultiplexed and then collapsed into UMI-guided consensus sequences. Using mixcr v2.1.11, UMI consensuses were aligned to TRA and TRB V and J templates and then assembled into clonotypes. Clonotypes were classified as expanded or contracted when called significant by both edgeR and NoisET, with noise models trained on biological replicates. For edgeR calls, a false discovery rate-adjusted p below 0.01 and a log2 fold-change threshold of 1 were applied. As an exploratory analysis of dynamics, max-normalized trajectories of the 1000 most abundant clonotypes were examined by PCA with hierarchical clustering. Separately sequenced CD4+ and CD8+ repertoires were used to assign a CD4 or CD8 phenotype to each responding clone. TCRdb cleaned the public reads at Q25 with fastp, built clones with MiXCR and kept in-frame beta chains. Identical CDR3 proteins give one entry, which carries the most common genes and DNA. The V and J calls follow TCRdb's processing rather than the paper's. This sample is represented by 250,000 or so distinct CDR3 sequences; approximately 9% of them were singletons. Jointly, the top ten make up 20% to 25% of the sample.

Inclusive of the bounding cysteine and phenylalanine, the CDR3 is 14 residues long. The CDR3 DNA has 42 bases and is translated from base 1. From a lookup of the germline V gene, CDR1 and CDR2 are SGHRS and YFSETQ. V has 4 bases trimmed and J has 3 bases trimmed; junction bases matching no gene number 3. The source of this sequence is a man between 18 and 35 years old who had mild COVID-19 (a few samples of this study predate the infection). The sample titles of this study are shuffled in the database, so cell type and time point are left out; the donor was told from shared clones. The sequence is built from TRBV5-1 and TRBJ1-2; 10 bases in the junction line up with TRBD1. The specimen sequenced was PBMCs or a T cell subset sorted from them (not recorded which). The CDR3 sequence is CASSTGTGDYGYTF. The sequence in DNA is TGCGCCAGCAGCACCGGGACAGGGGACTATGGCTACACCTTC.